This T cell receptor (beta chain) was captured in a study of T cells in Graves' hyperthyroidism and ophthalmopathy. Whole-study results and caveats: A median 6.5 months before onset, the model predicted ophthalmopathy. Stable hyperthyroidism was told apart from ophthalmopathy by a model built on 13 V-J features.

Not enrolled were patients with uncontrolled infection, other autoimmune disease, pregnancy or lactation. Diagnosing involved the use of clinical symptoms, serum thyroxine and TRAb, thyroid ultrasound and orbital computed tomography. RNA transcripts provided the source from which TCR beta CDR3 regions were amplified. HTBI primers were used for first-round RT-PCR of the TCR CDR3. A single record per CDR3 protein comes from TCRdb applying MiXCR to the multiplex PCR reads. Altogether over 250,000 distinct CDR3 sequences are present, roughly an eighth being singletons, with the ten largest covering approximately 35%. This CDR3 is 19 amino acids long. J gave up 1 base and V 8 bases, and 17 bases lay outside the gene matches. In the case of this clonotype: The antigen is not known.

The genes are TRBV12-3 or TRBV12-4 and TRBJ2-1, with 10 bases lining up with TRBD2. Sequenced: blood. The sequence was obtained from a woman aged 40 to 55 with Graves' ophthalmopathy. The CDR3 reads CASAPPGLAGERSYNEQFF. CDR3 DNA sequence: TGTGCCAGCGCACCCCCAGGGCTAGCGGGGGAACGGTCCTACAATGAGCAGTTCTTC.